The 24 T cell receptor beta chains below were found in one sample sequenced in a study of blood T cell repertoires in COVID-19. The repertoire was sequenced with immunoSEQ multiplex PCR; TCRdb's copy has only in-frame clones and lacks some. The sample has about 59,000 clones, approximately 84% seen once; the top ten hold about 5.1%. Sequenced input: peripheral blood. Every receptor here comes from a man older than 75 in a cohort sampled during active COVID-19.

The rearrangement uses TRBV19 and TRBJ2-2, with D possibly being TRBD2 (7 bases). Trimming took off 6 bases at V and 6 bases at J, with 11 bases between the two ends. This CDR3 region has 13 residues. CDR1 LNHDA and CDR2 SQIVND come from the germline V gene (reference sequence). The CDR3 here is CASRGGRAGELFF. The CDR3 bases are TGTGCCAGTAGAGGGGGGAGGGCCGGGGAGCTGTTTTTT. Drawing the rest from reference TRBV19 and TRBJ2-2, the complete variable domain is DGGITQSPKYLFRKEGQNVTLSCEQNLNHDAMYWYRQDPGQGLRLIYYSQIVNDFQKGDIAEGYSVSREKKESFPLTVTSAQKNPTAFYLCASRGGRAGELFFGEGSRLTVL.

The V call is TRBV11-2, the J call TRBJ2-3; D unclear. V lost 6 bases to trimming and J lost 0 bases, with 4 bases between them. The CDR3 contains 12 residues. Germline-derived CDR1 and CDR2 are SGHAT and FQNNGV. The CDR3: CASRESTDTQYF. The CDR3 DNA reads TGTGCCAGCAGGGAGAGCACAGATACGCAGTATTTT. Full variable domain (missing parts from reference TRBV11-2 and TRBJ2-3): EAGVAQSPRYKIIEKRQSVAFWCNPISGHATLYWYQQILGQGPKLLIQFQNNGVVDDSQLPKDRFSAERLKGVDSTLKIQPAKLEDSAVYLCASRESTDTQYFGPGTRLTVL.

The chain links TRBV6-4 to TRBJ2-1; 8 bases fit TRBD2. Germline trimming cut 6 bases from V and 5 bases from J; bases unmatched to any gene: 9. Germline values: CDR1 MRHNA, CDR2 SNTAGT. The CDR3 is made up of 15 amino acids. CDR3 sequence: CASRRLAFNDNEQFF. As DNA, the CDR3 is TGTGCCAGCAGAAGACTAGCGTTTAACGACAATGAGCAGTTCTTC.

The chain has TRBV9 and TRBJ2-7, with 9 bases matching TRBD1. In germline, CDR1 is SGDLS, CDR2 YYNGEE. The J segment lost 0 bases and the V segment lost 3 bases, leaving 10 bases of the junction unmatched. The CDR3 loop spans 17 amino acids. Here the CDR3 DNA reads TGTGCCAGCAGCGCTAAATACAGGGGGCCGCCCTCCTACGAGCAGTACTTC. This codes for CASSAKYRGPPSYEQYF.

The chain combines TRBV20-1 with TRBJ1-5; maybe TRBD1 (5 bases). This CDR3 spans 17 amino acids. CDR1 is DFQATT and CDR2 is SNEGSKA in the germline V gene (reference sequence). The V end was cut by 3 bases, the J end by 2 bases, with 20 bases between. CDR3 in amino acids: CSASRSGGGTGNQPQHF. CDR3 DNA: TGCAGTGCTAGTAGGTCGGGTGGAGGGACGGGCAATCAGCCCCAGCATTTT.

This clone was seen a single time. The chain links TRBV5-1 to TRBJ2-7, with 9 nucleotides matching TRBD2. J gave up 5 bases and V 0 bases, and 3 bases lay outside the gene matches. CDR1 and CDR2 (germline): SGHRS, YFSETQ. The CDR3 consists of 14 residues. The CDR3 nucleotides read TGCGCCAGCAGCTTGGGGACTAGCGCGCACGAGCAGTACTTC. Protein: CASSLGTSAHEQYF.

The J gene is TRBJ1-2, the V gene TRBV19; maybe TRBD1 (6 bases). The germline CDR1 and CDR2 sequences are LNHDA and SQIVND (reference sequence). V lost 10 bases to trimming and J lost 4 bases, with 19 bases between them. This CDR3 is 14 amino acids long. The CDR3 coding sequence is TGTGCCACCCGAGGGGCAGGGGCCTCCTATGGCTACACCTTC. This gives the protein CATRGAGASYGYTF.

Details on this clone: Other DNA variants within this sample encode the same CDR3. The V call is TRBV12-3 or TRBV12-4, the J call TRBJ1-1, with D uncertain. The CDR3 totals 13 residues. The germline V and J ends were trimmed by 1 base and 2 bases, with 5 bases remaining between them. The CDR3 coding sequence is TGTGCCAGCAGTTTAGGACAAAACACTGAAGCTTTCTTT. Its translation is CASSLGQNTEAFF.

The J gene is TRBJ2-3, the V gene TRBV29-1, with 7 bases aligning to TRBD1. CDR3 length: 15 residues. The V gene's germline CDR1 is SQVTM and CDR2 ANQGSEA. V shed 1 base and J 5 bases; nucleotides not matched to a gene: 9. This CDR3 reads CSVEAPTGNLDTQYF. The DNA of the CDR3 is TGCAGCGTTGAAGCCCCGACAGGGAATTTAGATACGCAGTATTTT.

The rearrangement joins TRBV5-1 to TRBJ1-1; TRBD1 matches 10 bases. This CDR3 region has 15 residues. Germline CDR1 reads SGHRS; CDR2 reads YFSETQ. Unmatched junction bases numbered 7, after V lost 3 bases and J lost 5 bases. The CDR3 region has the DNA TGCGCCAGCAGCTCGGGACAGGGGAGGGGGACTGAAGCTTTCTTT. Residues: CASSSGQGRGTEAFF. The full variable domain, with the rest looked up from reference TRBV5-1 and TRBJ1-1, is KAGVTQTPRYLIKTRGQQVTLSCSPISGHRSVSWYQQTPGQGLQFLFEYFSETQRNKGNFPGRFSGRQFSNSRSEMNVSTLELGDSALYLCASSSGQGRGTEAFFGQGTRLTVV.

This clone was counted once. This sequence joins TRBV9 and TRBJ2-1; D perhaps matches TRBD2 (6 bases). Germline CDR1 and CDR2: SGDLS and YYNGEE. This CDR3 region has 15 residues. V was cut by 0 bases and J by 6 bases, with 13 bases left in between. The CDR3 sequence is CASSVARLGGNEQFF. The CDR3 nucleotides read TGTGCCAGCAGCGTAGCCCGCCTCGGGGGCAATGAGCAGTTCTTC.

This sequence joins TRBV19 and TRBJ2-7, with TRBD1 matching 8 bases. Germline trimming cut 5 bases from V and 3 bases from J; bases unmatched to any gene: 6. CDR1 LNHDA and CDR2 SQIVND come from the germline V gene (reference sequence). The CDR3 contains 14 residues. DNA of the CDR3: TGTGCCAGTAGTCCCCGGACAGGGTTCTACGAGCAGTACTTC. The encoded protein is CASSPRTGFYEQYF.

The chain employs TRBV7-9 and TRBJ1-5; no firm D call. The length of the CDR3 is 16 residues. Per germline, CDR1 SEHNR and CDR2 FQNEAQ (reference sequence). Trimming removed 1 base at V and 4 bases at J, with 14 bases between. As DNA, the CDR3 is TGTGCCAGCAGCTTAGGAGGCTTCAGTCCGAATCAGCCCCAGCATTTT. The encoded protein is CASSLGGFSPNQPQHF. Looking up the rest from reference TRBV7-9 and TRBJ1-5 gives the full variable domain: DTGVSQNPRHKITKRGQNVTFRCDPISEHNRLYWYRQTLGQGPEFLTYFQNEAQLEKSRLLSDRFSAERPKGSFSTLEIQRTEQGDSAMYLCASSLGGFSPNQPQHFGDGTRLSIL.

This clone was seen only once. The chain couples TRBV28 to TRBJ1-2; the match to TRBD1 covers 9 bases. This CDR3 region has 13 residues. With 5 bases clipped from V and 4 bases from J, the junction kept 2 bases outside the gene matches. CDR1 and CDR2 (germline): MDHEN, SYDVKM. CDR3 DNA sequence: TGTGCCAGCAGTACGGGACAGGGCTATGGCTACACCTTC. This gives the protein CASSTGQGYGYTF.

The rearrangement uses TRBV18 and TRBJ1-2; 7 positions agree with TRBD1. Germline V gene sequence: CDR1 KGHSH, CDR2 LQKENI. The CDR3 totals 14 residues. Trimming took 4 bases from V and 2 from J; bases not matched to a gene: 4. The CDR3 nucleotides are TGTGCCAGCTCACTCTCGACAGGGAACTATGGCTACACCTTC. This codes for CASSLSTGNYGYTF.

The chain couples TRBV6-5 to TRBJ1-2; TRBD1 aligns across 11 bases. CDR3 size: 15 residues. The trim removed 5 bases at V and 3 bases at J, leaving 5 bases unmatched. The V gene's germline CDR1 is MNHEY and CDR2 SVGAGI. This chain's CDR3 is CASSPGQGADYGYTF. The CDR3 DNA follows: TGTGCCAGCAGTCCCGGACAGGGGGCTGACTATGGCTACACCTTC.

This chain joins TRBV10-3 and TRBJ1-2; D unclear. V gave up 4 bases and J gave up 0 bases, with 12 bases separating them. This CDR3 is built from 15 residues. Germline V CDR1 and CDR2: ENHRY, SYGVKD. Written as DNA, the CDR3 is TGTGCCATCAGTGGTGGGAGGTCGACTAACTATGGCTACACCTTC. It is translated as CAISGGRSTNYGYTF.

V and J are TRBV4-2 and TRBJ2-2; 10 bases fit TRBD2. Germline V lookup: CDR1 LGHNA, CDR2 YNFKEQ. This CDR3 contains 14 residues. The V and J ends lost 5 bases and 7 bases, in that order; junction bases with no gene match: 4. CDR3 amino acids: CASSELAGIGELFF. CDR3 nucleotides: TGTGCCAGCAGCGAACTAGCGGGAATCGGGGAGCTGTTTTTT.

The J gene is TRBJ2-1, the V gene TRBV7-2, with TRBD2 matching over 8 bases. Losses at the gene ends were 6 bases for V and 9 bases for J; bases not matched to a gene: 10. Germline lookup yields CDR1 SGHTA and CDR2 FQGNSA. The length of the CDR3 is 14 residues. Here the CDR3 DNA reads TGTGCCAGCAGTTTCTCGGGGGGGCCTAGTGAGCAGTTCTTC. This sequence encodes CASSFSGGPSEQFF.

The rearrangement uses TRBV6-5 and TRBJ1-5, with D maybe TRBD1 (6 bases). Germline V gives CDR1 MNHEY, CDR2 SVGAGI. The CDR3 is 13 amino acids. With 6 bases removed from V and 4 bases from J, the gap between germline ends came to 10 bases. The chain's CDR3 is CASRSTGNQPQHF. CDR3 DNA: TGTGCCAGCAGGTCCACAGGGAATCAGCCCCAGCATTTT.

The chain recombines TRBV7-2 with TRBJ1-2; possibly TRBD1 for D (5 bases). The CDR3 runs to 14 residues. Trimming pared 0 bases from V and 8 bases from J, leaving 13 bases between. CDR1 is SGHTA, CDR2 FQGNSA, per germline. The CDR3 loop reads CASSLALGGEGYTF. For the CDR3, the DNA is TGTGCCAGCAGCTTAGCGTTGGGGGGAGAGGGCTACACCTTC.

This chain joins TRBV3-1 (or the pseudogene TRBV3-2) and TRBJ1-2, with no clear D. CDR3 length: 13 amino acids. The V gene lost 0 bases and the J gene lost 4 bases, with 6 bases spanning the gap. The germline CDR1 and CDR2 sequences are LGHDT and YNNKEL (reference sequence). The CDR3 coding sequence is TGTGCCAGCAGCCAAGATTCGTCCTATGGCTACACCTTC. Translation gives CASSQDSSYGYTF.

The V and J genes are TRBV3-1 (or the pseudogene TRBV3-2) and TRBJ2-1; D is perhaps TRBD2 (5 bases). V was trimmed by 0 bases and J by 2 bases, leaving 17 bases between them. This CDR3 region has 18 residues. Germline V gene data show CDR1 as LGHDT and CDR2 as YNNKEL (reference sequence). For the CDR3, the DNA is TGTGCCAGCAGCCAAGATCACCCGACCATACTAGCCTACAATGAGCAGTTCTTC. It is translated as CASSQDHPTILAYNEQFF.

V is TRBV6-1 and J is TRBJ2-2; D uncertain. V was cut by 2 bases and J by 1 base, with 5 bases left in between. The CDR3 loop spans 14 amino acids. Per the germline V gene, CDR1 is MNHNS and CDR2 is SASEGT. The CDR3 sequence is CASSEQQNTGELFF. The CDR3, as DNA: TGTGCCAGCAGTGAACAACAGAACACCGGGGAGCTGTTTTTT.